The 30 T cell receptor beta chains given below trace back to one sample, sequenced in a study of PD-1 blockade in classical Hodgkin lymphoma. Profiled with immunoSEQ multiplex PCR; TCRdb holds only in-frame clones, not every one. This sample yields 20,000 or so clones, of which 70% to 90% are seen a single time; around a fifth belongs to the top ten. The time point is: cycle 4 day 1 (C4D1), after less than 7 weeks of nivolumab. Brentuximab vedotin exposure varied, and every patient relapsed after autologous stem cell transplantation. This sample comprised peripheral blood mononuclear cells (PBMCs), obtained before the fourth cycle of nivolumab. The receptors shown here come from a human donor with classical Hodgkin lymphoma.

The V and J genes are TRBV6-1 and TRBJ2-3; TRBD2 matches 7 bases. CDR1 is MNHNS and CDR2 is SASEGT in the germline V gene. The ends lost 7 bases at V and 0 bases at J; junction bases unmatched: 7. The CDR3 runs 15 residues. CDR3: CASMGRGTSTDTQYF. Written as DNA, the CDR3 is TGTGCCAGCATGGGGCGGGGGACTAGCACAGATACGCAGTATTTT.

The chain employs TRBV9 and TRBJ2-1; no clear D gene. CDR3 length: 13 amino acids. The germline gives CDR1 SGDLS, CDR2 YYNGEE. V was trimmed by 2 bases and J by 6 bases, leaving 9 bases between them. The CDR3 DNA reads as TGTGCCAGCAGCGTCGGCCCGGGCAATGAGCAGTTCTTC. Translation: CASSVGPGNEQFF. Variable domain in full (rest from reference TRBV9 and TRBJ2-1): DSGVTQTPKHLITATGQRVTLRCSPRSGDLSVYWYQQSLDQGLQFLIQYYNGEERAKGNILERFSAQQFPDLHSELNLSSLELGDSALYFCASSVGPGNEQFFGPGTRLTVL.

The chain combines TRBV12-5 with TRBJ2-5, with D perhaps matching TRBD1 (6 bases). V was trimmed by 0 bases and J by 4 bases, leaving 12 bases between them. The length of the CDR3 is 15 residues. The germline gives CDR1 LGHNT, CDR2 FRNRAP. CDR3 DNA sequence: TGTGCTAGTGGTTTGGTACAATGGGACACAGAGACCCAGTACTTC. It is translated as CASGLVQWDTETQYF.

This sequence joins TRBV6-6 and TRBJ2-3, with D uncertain. The germline V gene has CDR1 MNHNY and CDR2 SVGAGI (reference sequence). The V end was cut by 3 bases, the J end by 3 bases, with 4 bases between. The CDR3 spans 12 residues. This CDR3 reads CASSYLTDTQYF. Written as DNA, the CDR3 is TGTGCCAGCAGTTATTTAACAGATACGCAGTATTTT.

V usage is TRBV4-3 and J usage is TRBJ1-6, with TRBD1 identical over 7 bases. The CDR3 has 14 residues. The germline CDR1 and CDR2 sequences are LGHNA and YSLEER. J lost 7 bases, V lost 5 bases, and 5 bases had no gene match. DNA for the CDR3: TGCGCCAGCAGCAAAGGGGGCGCCAATTCACCCCTCCACTTT. This translates into CASSKGGANSPLHF.

The CDR3 DNA is TGTGCCAGCAGCGTTAGCGGGGGGGCAGATACGCAGTATTTT. Translation gives CASSVSGGADTQYF. J is TRBJ2-3 and V is TRBV5-4; the match to TRBD2 covers 11 bases. The V and J ends lost 4 bases and 4 bases, in that order; junction bases with no gene match: 2. The germline CDR1 and CDR2 sequences are SGHNT and YYREEE (reference sequence). This CDR3 contains 14 residues.

The rearrangement joins TRBV19 to TRBJ1-6; 8 nucleotides match TRBD1. Germline CDR1 and CDR2: LNHDA and SQIVND (reference sequence). J lost 10 bases, V lost 0 bases, and 8 bases had no gene match. CDR3 length: 16 amino acids. DNA for the CDR3: TGTGCCAGTAGTATAGATTCCAGACAGGGGATATCACCCCTCCACTTT. It specifies CASSIDSRQGISPLHF.

The chain links TRBV5-6 to TRBJ2-4, with 8 bases matching TRBD1. Germline lookup yields CDR1 SGHDT and CDR2 YYEEEE. Trimming at V came to 4 bases and at J to 11 bases, leaving 17 bases not matched to a gene. The CDR3 is made up of 16 amino acids. The CDR3 loop is CASSLRQGIGVGVQYF. CDR3 coding DNA: TGTGCCAGCAGCCTCCGACAGGGGATTGGCGTGGGCGTTCAGTACTTC.

CDR3 sequence (DNA): TGTGCCAGCAGCTTATTTAACACTGAAGCTTTCTTT. Translating gives CASSLFNTEAFF. This sequence joins TRBV7-8 and TRBJ1-1; D gene ambiguous. The CDR3 has 12 residues. The V gene lost 2 bases and the J gene lost 2 bases, with 3 bases spanning the gap. Germline loops: CDR1 SGHVS, CDR2 FQNEAQ.

This clone was counted a few times. The rearrangement joins TRBV27 to TRBJ1-5; the D is unclear. CDR1 and CDR2 from the germline V gene are MNHEY and SMNVEV (reference sequence). V lost 1 base to trimming and J lost 3 bases, with 4 bases between them. The CDR3 totals 13 residues. As DNA, the CDR3 is TGTGCCAGCAGTTTATTGGCCAATCAGCCCCAGCATTTT. Its protein is CASSLLANQPQHF.

The chain couples TRBV21-1 to TRBJ2-7; TRBD1 reflects the table's D call only, with no check against the DNA. TRBV21-1 is an annotated pseudogene. This CDR3 spans 15 amino acids. Here the CDR3 reads CASTPSGTGPYEQYF. As DNA, the CDR3 is TGTGCCAGCACCCCCTCCGGGACAGGACCCTACGAGCAGTACTTC.

The chain recombines TRBV5-1 with TRBJ1-1; D ambiguous. There are 15 residues in the CDR3. Trimming cost V 0 bases and J 1 base, with 10 bases left between them. Germline CDR1 and CDR2: SGHRS and YFSETQ. The CDR3 bases are TGCGCCAGCAGCTTGGATGTCGGCGGGAACACTGAAGCTTTCTTT. Translating it yields CASSLDVGGNTEAFF.

CDR3 residues: CASSPITDTQYF. CDR3 in DNA: TGTGCCAGCAGCCCCATAACAGATACGCAGTATTTT. The chain employs TRBV7-9 and TRBJ2-3; D uncertain. Germline V CDR1 and CDR2: SEHNR, FQNEAQ (reference sequence). V shed 5 bases and J shed 3 bases, with 6 bases lying between them. CDR3 size: 12 residues. Variable domain in full (rest from reference TRBV7-9 and TRBJ2-3): DTGVSQNPRHKITKRGQNVTFRCDPISEHNRLYWYRQTLGQGPEFLTYFQNEAQLEKSRLLSDRFSAERPKGSFSTLEIQRTEQGDSAMYLCASSPITDTQYFGPGTRLTVL.

This chain links TRBV7-2 with TRBJ2-1, with D uncertain. From germline, CDR1 is SGHTA and CDR2 FQGNSA. Deletions cut 4 bases from V and 3 bases from J, with 10 bases between. The CDR3 length is 14 residues. The CDR3 spells CASSSGVRYNEQFF. CDR3 nucleotide sequence: TGTGCCAGCAGCTCCGGAGTCCGCTACAATGAGCAGTTCTTC.

The V and J genes are TRBV10-3 and TRBJ2-7; weak D call: TRBD1 (5 bases). V was pared by 8 bases and J by 0 bases, with 8 bases between. The V gene's germline CDR1 is ENHRY and CDR2 SYGVKD. There are 12 residues in the CDR3. The CDR3 DNA reads TGTGCCATCGGCAGGGACTCCTACGAGCAGTACTTC. Encoded protein: CAIGRDSYEQYF.

A few counts support this clone. The chain recombines TRBV19 with TRBJ1-6, with TRBD1 matching 11 bases. Germline CDR1 LNHDA, CDR2 SQIVND (reference sequence). The V and J ends lost 1 base and 9 bases, in that order; junction bases with no gene match: 5. The CDR3 sequence is 16 residues long. The CDR3 reads CASSIVGQGARSPLHF. CDR3 bases: TGTGCCAGTAGTATAGTCGGACAGGGGGCGCGTTCACCCCTCCACTTT. Full variable domain (outside the CDR3, taken from reference TRBV19 and TRBJ1-6): DGGITQSPKYLFRKEGQNVTLSCEQNLNHDAMYWYRQDPGQGLRLIYYSQIVNDFQKGDIAEGYSVSREKKESFPLTVTSAQKNPTAFYLCASSIVGQGARSPLHFGNGTRLTVT.

The chain uses TRBV11-2 and TRBJ1-3, with D tentatively TRBD1 (5 bases). The CDR3 contains 15 residues. The germline V gene encodes CDR1 SGHAT and CDR2 FQNNGV. Deletions cut 4 bases from V and 0 bases from J, with 10 bases between. The CDR3 reads CASSWDPTSGNTIYF. Here the CDR3 DNA reads TGTGCCAGCAGCTGGGACCCGACCTCTGGAAACACCATATATTTT.

V gene TRBV29-1 combines with J gene TRBJ1-4; maybe TRBD1 (5 bases). Germline loops: CDR1 SQVTM, CDR2 ANQGSEA. Trimming removed 6 bases at V and 8 bases at J, with 22 bases between. The CDR3 extends over 15 amino acids. CDR3 DNA sequence: TGCAGCGTAGGGGCTGACTGGGGCGGGGGAGAAAAACTGTTTTTT. Its protein product is CSVGADWGGGEKLFF. The variable domain in full, completed from reference TRBV29-1 and TRBJ1-4, reads SAVISQKPSRDICQRGTSLTIQCQVDSQVTMMFWYRQQPGQSLTLIATANQGSEATYESGFVIDKFPISRPNLTFSTLTVSNMSPEDSSIYLCSVGADWGGGEKLFFGSGTQLSVL.

The chain couples TRBV11-3 to TRBJ2-7; D tentatively reads TRBD1 or TRBD2 (5 bases each). Germline CDR1 reads SGHNT; CDR2 reads YENEEA. The V end lost 5 bases, the J end lost 7 bases, and 15 bases lay between the germline ends. This CDR3 spans 13 amino acids. The DNA for the CDR3 is TGTGCCAGCAGCGCTGGGGACGTTGAGGAGCAGTACTTC. This encodes CASSAGDVEEQYF.

This rearrangement joins TRBV20-1 to TRBJ1-1; D uncertain. The CDR3 has 11 residues. Germline V lookup: CDR1 DFQATT, CDR2 SNEGSKA (reference sequence). With 1 base removed from V and 3 bases from J, the gap between germline ends came to 3 bases. The CDR3 nucleotides read TGCAGTGCTAGAGGGGACACTGAAGCTTTCTTT. Translating it yields CSARGDTEAFF.

The genes are TRBV5-4 and TRBJ1-4, with no clear D. From germline, CDR1 is SGHNT and CDR2 YYREEE (reference sequence). The V end was cut by 0 bases, the J end by 4 bases, with 7 bases between. The CDR3 totals 14 residues. The CDR3 DNA is TGTGCCAGCAGCTTGGGGAATATTAATGAAAAACTGTTTTTT. This gives the protein CASSLGNINEKLFF.

The gene calls are TRBV10-3 and TRBJ1-2; no reliable D call. V was cut by 6 bases and J by 5 bases, with 19 bases left in between. Germline-derived CDR1 and CDR2 are ENHRY and SYGVKD. This CDR3 region has 15 residues. Here the CDR3 DNA reads TGTGCCATCAGCTCCGGCCTGGCCGATCAGTATGGCTACACCTTC. This encodes CAISSGLADQYGYTF.

V usage is TRBV5-4 and J usage is TRBJ2-7, with D unresolved. Germline CDR1 is SGHNT and CDR2 is YYREEE (reference sequence). The CDR3 runs to 14 residues. V was shortened by 0 bases and J by 2 bases, with 9 bases between the two germline ends. For the CDR3, the DNA is TGTGCCAGCAGCTTGGTTAGCAGTACCTACGAGCAGTACTTC. Translation: CASSLVSSTYEQYF.

This chain uses TRBV6-1 with TRBJ2-1; 7 bases fit TRBD2. The CDR3 consists of 15 residues. CDR1 and CDR2 from the germline V gene are MNHNS and SASEGT. V shed 1 base and J 6 bases; nucleotides not matched to a gene: 6. CDR3 coding DNA: TGTGCCAGCAGTGAAGGACTAGCTCTCACCAATGAGCAGTTCTTC. Amino acid sequence: CASSEGLALTNEQFF.

The chain uses TRBV19 and TRBJ2-2; D may be TRBD2 (5 bases). The CDR3 has 14 amino acids. Germline V gene sequence: CDR1 LNHDA, CDR2 SQIVND (reference sequence). V was shortened by 7 bases and J by 4 bases, with 13 bases between the two germline ends. The CDR3, as DNA: TGTGCCAGTACCGGGGAAAGGGTCACCGGGGAGCTGTTTTTT. Translating it yields CASTGERVTGELFF. Based on the CDR3 plus reference TRBV19 and TRBJ2-2, the full variable domain is DGGITQSPKYLFRKEGQNVTLSCEQNLNHDAMYWYRQDPGQGLRLIYYSQIVNDFQKGDIAEGYSVSREKKESFPLTVTSAQKNPTAFYLCASTGERVTGELFFGEGSRLTVL.

CDR3 sequence (DNA): TGCGCCAGCAGCTTAAGGGAAAGTAACACCGGGGAGCTGTTTTTT. It encodes CASSLRESNTGELFF. The rearrangement uses TRBV5-1 and TRBJ2-2; D is ambiguous. With 2 bases removed from V and 2 bases from J, the gap between germline ends came to 10 bases. This CDR3 region has 15 residues. Germline CDR1 SGHRS, CDR2 YFSETQ.

This clone was seen once. The chain uses TRBV12-2 and TRBJ2-7; the D call of TRBD2 is as the table states it, not checked on the DNA. TRBV12-2 represents a pseudogene. The CDR3 is made up of 17 amino acids. CDR3 in amino acids: CASRAGLAGGLSYEQYV. The DNA for the CDR3 is TGTGCAAGTCGCGCGGGACTAGCGGGGGGACTTTCCTACGAGCAGTACGTC.

Here the CDR3 reads CASSVGDTQYF. The CDR3, as DNA: TGTGCCAGCAGCGTAGGCGATACGCAGTATTTT. The chain is built from TRBV9 and TRBJ2-3, with D hard to call. This CDR3 contains 11 residues. V was trimmed by 0 bases and J by 6 bases, leaving 2 bases between them. The germline V gene encodes CDR1 SGDLS and CDR2 YYNGEE.

The CDR3 reads CASSEGDREAFF. DNA of the CDR3: TGTGCCAGCAGTGAAGGGGACAGGGAAGCTTTCTTT. The chain employs TRBV6-1 and TRBJ1-1, with 8 bases aligning to TRBD1. The V and J ends lost 1 base and 8 bases, in that order; junction bases with no gene match: 0. This CDR3 is built from 12 residues. Germline assignment: CDR1 MNHNS and CDR2 SASEGT.

The chain's CDR3 is CASSNRDRSYGYTF. CDR3 nucleotide sequence: TGTGCCAGTAGCAACCGGGACAGGTCGTATGGCTACACCTTC. The chain couples TRBV19 to TRBJ1-2, with 8 bases aligning to TRBD1. The CDR3 covers 14 residues. CDR1 is LNHDA, CDR2 SQIVND, per germline (reference sequence). The V segment lost 6 bases and the J segment 5 bases; nucleotides outside the gene matches: 8.